The 10 T cell receptor beta chains below come from one sample, sequenced in a study of CXCR3-negative and CXCR3-positive naive CD8 T cells. The authors made the TRB cDNA libraries by 5' RACE using UMI labels. TCRdb derives one entry per CDR3 protein from the 5' RACE reads, leaving out DNA. The sample has approximately 47,000 distinct CDR3 sequences, and its top ten clones hold over 2%. Sequencing used naive CXCR3- CD8+ T cells from blood. Noted subset: CD45RO-CCR7+CD27+CD95- naive CD8+ T cells lacking CXCR3 (TNR3-). Source of these receptors: a human donor in good health. Some clones in this sample may be carry-over from other donors' samples.

The chain couples TRBV28 to TRBJ2-3; TCRdb calls TRBD1, which cannot be checked without DNA. This CDR3 region has 17 residues. Germline values: CDR1 MDHEN, CDR2 SYDVKM. Here the CDR3 reads CASSLPLGAEPRDTQYF.

The chain employs TRBV19 and TRBJ1-1. The CDR3 contains 13 residues. The germline V gene encodes CDR1 LNHDA and CDR2 SQIVND (reference sequence). The CDR3 reads CATSRRALTEAFF.

This sequence joins TRBV7-2 and TRBJ2-3. The CDR3 length is 18 residues. Germline CDR1 is SGHTA and CDR2 is FQGNSA. The CDR3 loop is CASSFYIKDETSTDTQYF.

The chain carries TRBV12-3 or TRBV12-4 and TRBJ2-7; lacking DNA, the TRBD2 call made by TCRdb goes unchecked. The CDR3 runs to 15 residues. CDR3: CASSPRLRVDHEQYF.

The chain has TRBV7-8 and TRBJ2-1; TCRdb names TRBD1, which stays unverified in the absence of DNA. This CDR3 spans 14 amino acids. The V gene's germline CDR1 is SGHVS and CDR2 FQNEAQ. The chain's CDR3 is CASSSEGHYNEQFF.

The J gene is TRBJ2-1, the V gene TRBV23-1. TRBV23-1 is an ORF; its function is uncertain. The CDR3 contains 16 residues. The CDR3 spells CASSQSSGSSYNEQFF.

J is TRBJ2-1 and V is TRBV6-5; TCRdb's D gene call, TRBD2, goes unchecked for lack of DNA. The germline gives CDR1 MNHEY, CDR2 SVGAGI. The CDR3 spans 14 residues. The CDR3 region is CASSYPGGGAEQFF.

The chain is built from TRBV6-6 and TRBJ2-2; TCRdb lists TRBD2, though no DNA is available to test this call. This CDR3 contains 16 residues. In germline, CDR1 is MNHNY, CDR2 SVGAGI (reference sequence). CDR3 loop: CASSRELATNTGELFF.

The genes are TRBV11-2 and TRBJ2-7; TCRdb's D call of TRBD1 is untestable without DNA. This CDR3 spans 13 amino acids. Per the germline V gene, CDR1 is SGHAT and CDR2 is FQNNGV. The CDR3 sequence: CASSWDRGHEQYF.

CDR3 loop: CASSQEAGALGDEQYF. V gene TRBV14 combines with J gene TRBJ2-7; without DNA, the TCRdb call of TRBD2 cannot be checked. Germline V gene data show CDR1 as SGHDN and CDR2 as FVKESK. This CDR3 is 16 amino acids long.